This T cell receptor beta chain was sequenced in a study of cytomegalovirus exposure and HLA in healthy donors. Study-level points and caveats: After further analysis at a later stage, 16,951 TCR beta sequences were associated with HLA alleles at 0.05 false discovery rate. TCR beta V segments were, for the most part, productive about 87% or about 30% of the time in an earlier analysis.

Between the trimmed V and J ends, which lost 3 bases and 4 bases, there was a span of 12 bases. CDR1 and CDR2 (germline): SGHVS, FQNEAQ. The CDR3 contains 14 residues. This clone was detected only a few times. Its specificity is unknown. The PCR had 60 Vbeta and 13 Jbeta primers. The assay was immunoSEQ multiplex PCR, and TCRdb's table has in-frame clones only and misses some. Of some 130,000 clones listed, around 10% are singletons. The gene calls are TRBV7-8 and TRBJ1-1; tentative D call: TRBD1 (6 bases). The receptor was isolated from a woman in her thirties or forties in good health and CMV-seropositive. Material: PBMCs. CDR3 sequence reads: CASSFGQMGTEAFF. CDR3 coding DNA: TGTGCCAGCAGCTTCGGACAGATGGGCACTGAAGCTTTCTTT.